The 29 T cell receptor beta chains below were found in one sample sequenced in a study of chemoradiotherapy in HPV16-positive cancers. TCRdb's table, derived via immunoSEQ multiplex PCR, lists solely in-frame clones and lacks some. The profile covers approximately 1,000 clones, with approximately 89% appearing a single time and approximately 6.1% taken by the ten largest. Sample: tumor tissue, taken from a patient who underwent chemoradiotherapy. The source of these receptors is a human donor with HPV-associated anogenital cancer.

This rearrangement joins TRBV12-5 to TRBJ2-1; D is unresolved. The CDR3 sequence is 15 residues long. V was shortened by 11 bases and J by 0 bases, with 17 bases between the two germline ends. CDR1 is LGHNT and CDR2 is FRNRAP in the germline V gene. The DNA of the CDR3 is TGTGCTCTCGCCAACCGACCGAGCTCCTACAATGAGCAGTTCTTC. Translation: CALANRPSSYNEQFF.

The chain has TRBV5-6 and TRBJ1-1; 7 nucleotides line up with TRBD1. CDR1 and CDR2 (germline): SGHDT, YYEEEE. Trimming cost V 0 bases and J 11 bases; bases outside gene matches: 1. The CDR3 length is 11 residues. Here the CDR3 DNA reads TGTGCCAGCAGCTTGGGCAGGGGGGCTTTCTTT. It encodes CASSLGRGAFF.

The V gene is TRBV5-1, the J gene TRBJ2-3; the match to TRBD1 covers 10 bases. CDR3 size: 17 residues. Germline CDR1 and CDR2: SGHRS and YFSETQ. With V trimmed by 4 bases and J by 0 bases, 8 bases remained unmatched. The CDR3 reads CASSPTPGQGSTDTQYF. The CDR3 DNA reads as TGCGCCAGCAGCCCAACCCCGGGACAGGGGAGCACAGATACGCAGTATTTT.

The J gene is TRBJ2-3, the V gene TRBV10-3; D tentatively fits TRBD1 or TRBD2 (5 bases each). The CDR3 is made up of 13 amino acids. CDR1 is ENHRY and CDR2 is SYGVKD in the germline V gene. Trimming took 10 bases from V and 6 from J, leaving 17 bases between them. The CDR3 loop reads CANRDLGSDTQYF. CDR3 coding DNA: TGTGCCAACCGGGACCTAGGTAGTGATACGCAGTATTTT.

The chain links TRBV6-6 to TRBJ2-2, with TRBD1 matching 7 bases. The germline CDR1 and CDR2 sequences are MNHNY and SVGAGI (reference sequence). V was pared by 5 bases and J by 7 bases, with 10 bases of the junction left unmatched. The length of the CDR3 is 15 residues. For the CDR3, the DNA is TGTGCCAGCAGTGAGTACCGGACAGGAGGCGGGGAGCTGTTTTTT. Protein sequence: CASSEYRTGGGELFF.

V is TRBV5-1 and J is TRBJ1-1, with TRBD1 as a possible D gene (5 bases). The germline CDR1 and CDR2 sequences are SGHRS and YFSETQ. The CDR3 extends over 14 amino acids. The V end was cut by 3 bases, the J end by 0 bases, with 9 bases between. In nucleotides, the CDR3 is TGCGCCAGCAGCTGGGGGGAAGTGAACACTGAAGCTTTCTTT. Amino acid sequence: CASSWGEVNTEAFF.

This rearrangement joins TRBV9 to TRBJ1-3; no firm D call. Germline lookup yields CDR1 SGDLS and CDR2 YYNGEE. The CDR3 is made up of 13 amino acids. V was pared by 6 bases and J by 0 bases, with 7 bases between. The CDR3 protein is CASTGNSGNTIYF. The CDR3 DNA is TGTGCCAGCACGGGGAACTCTGGAAACACCATATATTTT. The full variable domain, with the rest looked up from reference TRBV9 and TRBJ1-3, is DSGVTQTPKHLITATGQRVTLRCSPRSGDLSVYWYQQSLDQGLQFLIQYYNGEERAKGNILERFSAQQFPDLHSELNLSSLELGDSALYFCASTGNSGNTIYFGEGSWLTVV.

The V call is TRBV6-1, the J call TRBJ2-2, with D possibly matching TRBD1 (6 bases). The CDR3 is made up of 14 amino acids. From germline, CDR1 is MNHNS and CDR2 SASEGT. Trimming removed 6 bases at V and 7 bases at J, with 15 bases between. The CDR3 spells CASRAGQSIGELFF. The CDR3 DNA reads TGTGCCAGCAGGGCCGGACAGAGCATCGGGGAGCTGTTTTTT.

This clone was observed a single time. V is TRBV28 and J is TRBJ2-3; D is ambiguous. The germline V and J ends were trimmed by 5 bases and 0 bases, with 6 bases remaining between them. Germline V gives CDR1 MDHEN, CDR2 SYDVKM. There are 13 residues in the CDR3. CDR3 nucleotide sequence: TGTGCCAGCAGTCCTCAGAGCACAGATACGCAGTATTTT. This translates into CASSPQSTDTQYF.

The rearrangement joins TRBV11-2 to TRBJ1-3; TRBD1 matches 7 bases. This CDR3 spans 16 amino acids. Germline V gives CDR1 SGHAT, CDR2 FQNNGV. The trim removed 3 bases at V and 0 bases at J, leaving 5 bases unmatched. The DNA of the CDR3 is TGTGCCAGCAGCTTGGACAGGACACACTCTGGAAACACCATATATTTT. As protein: CASSLDRTHSGNTIYF. Full variable domain (rest looked up from reference TRBV11-2 and TRBJ1-3): EAGVAQSPRYKIIEKRQSVAFWCNPISGHATLYWYQQILGQGPKLLIQFQNNGVVDDSQLPKDRFSAERLKGVDSTLKIQPAKLEDSAVYLCASSLDRTHSGNTIYFGEGSWLTVV.

The chain is built from TRBV2 and TRBJ2-7; 9 bases match TRBD2. V dropped 4 bases and J dropped 1; count of bases not matched to a gene: 8. The CDR3 spans 16 residues. CDR1 SNHLY and CDR2 FYNNEI come from the germline V gene. The CDR3 nucleotides are TGTGCCAGCAGTGCGTTAGCGGGAGTCCTATCCTACGAGCAGTACTTC. Amino acid sequence: CASSALAGVLSYEQYF.

Concerning this clone: The same CDR3 is also encoded by other DNA sequences in this sample. This sequence joins TRBV10-3 and TRBJ2-7; 10 bases line up with TRBD1. Germline V lookup: CDR1 ENHRY, CDR2 SYGVKD. The CDR3 extends over 15 amino acids. V trimming: 10 bases; J trimming: 4 bases; junction bases outside the gene matches: 13. The chain's CDR3 is CATVPPGQGLYEQYF. CDR3 DNA sequence: TGTGCCACGGTGCCTCCGGGACAGGGGTTATACGAGCAGTACTTC.

The CDR3 reads CASKGIGTGELFF. In DNA form, the CDR3 reads TGTGCCAGCAAGGGGATCGGGACCGGGGAGCTGTTTTTT. The chain couples TRBV6-6 to TRBJ2-2; a weak D match, TRBD1 (5 bases). The V and J ends lost 7 bases and 5 bases respectively, with 11 bases between them. The CDR3 consists of 13 residues. Germline loops: CDR1 MNHNY, CDR2 SVGAGI (reference sequence).

The V call is TRBV6-1, the J call TRBJ2-7; 11 bases are a match to TRBD1. The germline V gene encodes CDR1 MNHNS and CDR2 SASEGT. The ends lost 0 bases at V and 4 bases at J; junction bases unmatched: 5. The CDR3 is 16 residues long. In nucleotides, the CDR3 is TGTGCCAGCAGTGAAGCAAGTGGGACAGGGGGTTACGAGCAGTACTTC. Translated: CASSEASGTGGYEQYF.

The V call is TRBV7-9, the J call TRBJ2-1; TRBD2 matches 14 bases. Germline loops: CDR1 SEHNR, CDR2 FQNEAQ (reference sequence). The CDR3 is made up of 15 amino acids. V was pared by 11 bases and J by 4 bases, with 7 bases of the junction left unmatched. The DNA for the CDR3 is TGTGCCTCCAGGGGACTAGCGGGGGTTTACAATGAGCAGTTCTTC. Protein: CASRGLAGVYNEQFF.

The chain carries TRBV5-4 and TRBJ1-2; tentative D call: TRBD1 (6 bases). Trimming pared 7 bases from V and 7 bases from J, leaving 17 bases between. Looked up from germline, CDR1 is SGHNT and CDR2 is YYREEE (reference sequence). This CDR3 is 13 amino acids long. The CDR3 reads CASGLTGTIGYTF. CDR3 sequence (DNA): TGTGCCAGCGGTTTGACAGGTACAATTGGCTACACCTTC.

V usage is TRBV18 and J usage is TRBJ1-1, with D hard to call. Germline V gives CDR1 KGHSH, CDR2 LQKENI. Between the trimmed V and J ends, which lost 4 bases and 0 bases, there was a span of 12 bases. The CDR3 has 15 amino acids. CDR3 nucleotides: TGTGCCAGCTCACAGACGAAGGACCTGAACACTGAAGCTTTCTTT. It translates to CASSQTKDLNTEAFF.

The chain links TRBV28 to TRBJ1-2, with 7 bases lining up with TRBD1. After removal of 3 bases from V and 8 bases from J, the junction contained 3 bases not matched to a gene. Germline V CDR1 and CDR2: MDHEN, SYDVKM. The CDR3 length is 12 residues. The CDR3 is CASSLGQRGYTF. The CDR3 bases are TGTGCCAGCAGTTTGGGACAGCGAGGCTACACCTTC.

This chain connects TRBV7-9 to TRBJ2-5, with 10 bases identical to TRBD2. Germline lookup yields CDR1 SEHNR and CDR2 FQNEAQ (reference sequence). After removal of 5 bases from V and 3 bases from J, the junction contained 3 bases not matched to a gene. The CDR3 sequence is 14 residues long. The CDR3 nucleotides read TGTGCCAGCAGCCGTGGGACTAGCGAAGAGACCCAGTACTTC. It translates to CASSRGTSEETQYF.

The rearrangement uses TRBV28 and TRBJ1-2, with 8 bases matching TRBD1. The length of the CDR3 is 14 residues. The germline gives CDR1 MDHEN, CDR2 SYDVKM. V shed 3 bases and J 7 bases; nucleotides not matched to a gene: 7. The DNA of the CDR3 is TGTGCCAGCAGTTTCGCGACAGGGGCCGGTGGCTACACCTTC. Residues: CASSFATGAGGYTF.

V usage is TRBV9 and J usage is TRBJ2-3; D remains unclear. The germline gives CDR1 SGDLS, CDR2 YYNGEE. V was pared by 5 bases and J by 4 bases, with 11 bases between. The CDR3 has 13 amino acids. The CDR3 DNA is TGTGCCAGCAGTGTCGGGTCCCCAGATACGCAGTATTTT. Translating it yields CASSVGSPDTQYF.

V usage is TRBV19 and J usage is TRBJ2-1; possible D gene TRBD1, 6 bases. Per germline, CDR1 LNHDA and CDR2 SQIVND (reference sequence). The V and J ends lost 7 bases and 3 bases respectively, with 13 bases between them. This CDR3 has 14 residues. CDR3 protein: CASTDRLNYNEQFF. For the CDR3, the DNA is TGTGCCAGTACAGACAGGCTGAACTACAATGAGCAGTTCTTC.

The V and J genes are TRBV28 and TRBJ1-4, with 9 bases fitting TRBD1. Germline V gene data show CDR1 as MDHEN and CDR2 as SYDVKM. V lost 5 bases and J lost 7; bases outside the gene matches: 8. The CDR3 totals 15 residues. The CDR3 nucleotides are TGTGCCAGCAGTCCCCTCGGACAGGGGCTTGAAAAACTGTTTTTT. Its translation is CASSPLGQGLEKLFF.

The V call is TRBV30, the J call TRBJ1-1, with D unresolved. The CDR3 sequence is 14 residues long. Germline-derived CDR1 and CDR2 are GTSNPN and SVGIG (reference sequence). Trimming removed 0 bases at V and 1 base at J, with 9 bases between. The CDR3 is CAWSVGIGNTEAFF. The CDR3 DNA reads TGTGCCTGGAGTGTCGGGATTGGGAACACTGAAGCTTTCTTT. Variable domain in full (rest from reference TRBV30 and TRBJ1-1): SQTIHQWPATLVQPVGSPLSLECTVEGTSNPNLYWYRQAAGRGLQLLFYSVGIGQISSEVPQNLSASRPQDRQFILSSKKLLLSDSGFYLCAWSVGIGNTEAFFGQGTRLTVV.

The rearrangement links TRBV6-5 to TRBJ1-5; possibly TRBD1 for D (6 bases). The V and J ends lost 6 bases and 6 bases respectively, with 15 bases between them. CDR1 and CDR2 from the germline V gene are MNHEY and SVGAGI. The CDR3 length is 14 residues. The CDR3 here is CASRIRGASQPQHF. CDR3 DNA: TGTGCCAGCAGGATAAGGGGGGCGAGTCAGCCCCAGCATTTT.

This chain links TRBV2 with TRBJ1-4; D ambiguous. The CDR3 spans 11 residues. Trimming removed 4 bases from V and 8 bases from J, with 5 bases in between. Germline CDR1 SNHLY, CDR2 FYNNEI. CDR3 sequence reads: CASSGREKLFF. The CDR3 DNA follows: TGTGCCAGCAGTGGACGAGAAAAACTGTTTTTT.

As concerns this clone: The sample holds other DNA sequences that translate to the same CDR3. The J gene is TRBJ2-7, the V gene TRBV10-3; TRBD1 agrees at 10 bases. After removal of 10 bases from V and 4 bases from J, the junction contained 13 bases not matched to a gene. The CDR3 has 15 residues. Germline CDR1 ENHRY, CDR2 SYGVKD. CDR3 in DNA: TGTGCCACGGTGCCCCCGGGACAGGGGTTATACGAGCAGTACTTC. The encoded protein is CATVPPGQGLYEQYF.

This chain uses TRBV9 with TRBJ2-3, with TRBD2 matching 9 bases. There are 16 residues in the CDR3. Germline CDR1 is SGDLS and CDR2 is YYNGEE. V shed 4 bases, J shed 1 base, and the junction held 7 bases outside the gene matches. DNA for the CDR3: TGTGCCAGCAGCCCGGGGACTAGCACCCGCACAGATACGCAGTATTTT. It specifies CASSPGTSTRTDTQYF.

The genes are TRBV29-1 and TRBJ1-2; TRBD1 might be the D (5 bases). Looked up from germline, CDR1 is SQVTM and CDR2 is ANQGSEA. Trimming left V 1 base short and J 4 bases short, with 7 bases between. CDR3 size: 12 residues. The CDR3 sequence is CSVEVGGYGYTF. In nucleotides, the CDR3 is TGCAGCGTTGAAGTGGGGGGCTATGGCTACACCTTC.